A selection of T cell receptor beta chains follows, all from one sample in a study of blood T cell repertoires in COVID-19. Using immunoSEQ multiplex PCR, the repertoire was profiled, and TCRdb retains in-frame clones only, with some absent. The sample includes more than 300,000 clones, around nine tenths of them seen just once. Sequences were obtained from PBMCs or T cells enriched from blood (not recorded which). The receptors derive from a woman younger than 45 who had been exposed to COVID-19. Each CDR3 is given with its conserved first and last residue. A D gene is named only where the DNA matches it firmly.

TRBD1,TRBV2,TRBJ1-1,TGTGCCAGCAGTGTCATGACAGGGGAAGCTTTCTTT,CASSVMTGEAFF
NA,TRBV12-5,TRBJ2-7,TGTGCTAGTGGTTTGGTAGGGGCAGGGGCTTTATGGGAGCAGTACTTC,CASGLVGAGALWEQYF
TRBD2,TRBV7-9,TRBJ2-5,TGTGCCAGCAGCTTACCCGGGGCTAGCGGGGACCAAGAGACCCAGTACTTC,CASSLPGASGDQETQYF
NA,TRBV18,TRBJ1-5,TGTGCCAGCTCACCACAGGGAGGGAGCAATCAGCCCCAGCATTTT,CASSPQGGSNQPQHF
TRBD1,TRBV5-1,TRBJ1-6,TGCGCCAGCAGCTTCGACAGGGCCAATTCACCCCTCCACTTT,CASSFDRANSPLHF
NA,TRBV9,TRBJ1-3,TGTGCCAGCAGCCAACAGGACTCTGGAAACACCATATATTTT,CASSQQDSGNTIYF
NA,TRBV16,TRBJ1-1,TGTGCCAGCAGCCGACTACGGGCCGACACTGAAGCTTTCTTT,CASSRLRADTEAFF
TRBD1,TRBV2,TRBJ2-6,TGTGCCAGCAGGCGGGACAGGGGGTTCGGGGCCAACGTCCTGACTTTC,CASRRDRGFGANVLTF
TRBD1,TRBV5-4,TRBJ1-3,TGTGCCAGCAGCCGGGACAGCGAAAGAAGGGGAAACACCATATATTTT,CASSRDSERRGNTIYF
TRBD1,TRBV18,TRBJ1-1,TGTGCCAGCTCATGGGACAGGAACACTGAAGCTTTCTTT,CASSWDRNTEAFF
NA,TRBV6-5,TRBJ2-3,TGTGCCAGCAGTTATGAGAGGGCAACAGATACGCAGTATTTT,CASSYERATDTQYF
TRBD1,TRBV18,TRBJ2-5,TGTGCCAGCTCACCGGGACAGCGCCAAGAGACCCAGTACTTC,CASSPGQRQETQYF
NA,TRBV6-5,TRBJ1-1,TGTGCCAGCAGTAGGGCCAGGGGCACTGAAGCTTTCTTT,CASSRARGTEAFF
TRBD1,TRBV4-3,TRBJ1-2,TGCGCCAGCAGCCCCACAATGGACAGGAGGGGTGGCTACACCTTC,CASSPTMDRRGGYTF
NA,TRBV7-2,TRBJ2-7,TGTGCCAGCAGCTTTGTTGGTGAGGGTCGGGAGCAGTACTTC,CASSFVGEGREQYF
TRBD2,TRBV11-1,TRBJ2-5,TGTGCCAGCAGCTTAGCACTAGCGGGGGGCCAAGAGACCCAGTACTTC,CASSLALAGGQETQYF